This TCR beta chain emerged from a study of T cells in Graves' hyperthyroidism and ophthalmopathy. As for the study in general: Peripheral blood was secured at the point of initial diagnosis, before any treatment. Findings of the study overall: Among thyroid clonotypes expanded above 0.001, most also appeared in blood.

This clonotype came up many times. Its matching antigen is unknown. Diagnosing involved the use of clinical symptoms, serum thyroxine and TRAb, thyroid ultrasound and orbital computed tomography. PBMCs were obtained from 9 to 10 ml fresh peripheral blood. The source material, RNA transcripts, was used to amplify TCR beta CDR3 regions. With the HTBI primer set, the TCR CDR3 went through a first round of RT-PCR. Via MiXCR, TCRdb re-called the multiplex PCR reads, giving one row per CDR3 protein. The table lists 300,000 to 450,000 distinct CDR3 sequences, approximately 14% of them singletons. The sequenced material came from blood. The source of this sequence is a woman younger than 45 with Graves' ophthalmopathy.

This CDR3 reads CASSPVRGPRGEQFF. In DNA, the CDR3 is TGTGCCAGCTCACCAGTGAGGGGGCCACGGGGTGAGCAGTTCTTC. The V gene is TRBV18, the J gene TRBJ2-1, with 7 bases lining up with TRBD1. The CDR3 has 15 residues. Germline CDR1 and CDR2: KGHSH and LQKENI. V lost 2 bases, J lost 9 bases, and 10 bases stayed unmatched.